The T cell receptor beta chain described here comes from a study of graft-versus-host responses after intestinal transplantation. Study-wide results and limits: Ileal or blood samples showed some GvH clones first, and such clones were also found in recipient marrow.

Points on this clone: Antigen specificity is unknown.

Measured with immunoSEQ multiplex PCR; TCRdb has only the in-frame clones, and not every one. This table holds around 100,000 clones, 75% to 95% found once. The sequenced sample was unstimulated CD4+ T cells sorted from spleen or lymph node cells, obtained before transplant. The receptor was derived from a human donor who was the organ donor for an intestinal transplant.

The CDR3 DNA reads TGTGCCATCAGCACCGACAGGGGGCCTGGAAACACCATATATTTT. It is translated as CAISTDRGPGNTIYF. The chain combines TRBV10-3 with TRBJ1-3, with 10 bases that match TRBD1. CDR1 and CDR2 from the germline V gene are ENHRY and SYGVKD. The ends lost 6 bases at V and 2 bases at J; junction bases unmatched: 4. This CDR3 has 15 amino acids.